The T cell receptor beta chain under discussion was sequenced for a study of T cells in localized non-small cell lung cancer. Study-level points and caveats: A higher density of T cells in blood coincided with extended overall survival. Heterogeneity remains possible because sequencing was limited to only one tumor region.

Assay: immunoSEQ multiplex PCR; the TCRdb copy retains only in-frame clones and omits some. The repertoire consists of approximately 16,000 clones, with about 85% occurring once and the leading ten covering about 22%. This clone was seen once. Its antigen is still unknown. The identical CDR3 is also encoded by other nucleotide sequences in the sample. With 6 bases removed from V and 4 bases from J, the gap between germline ends came to 14 bases. CDR1 and CDR2 (germline): SGHDT, YYEEEE. CDR3 size: 14 residues. The input for sequencing was peripheral blood, taken before any cancer treatment. The J gene is TRBJ1-5, the V gene TRBV5-6; no definite D call. This TCR came from a female donor over 55 with stage I squamous cell lung carcinoma. DNA for the CDR3: TGTGCCAGCACCGTGGCGGGGTTTAATCAGCCCCAGCATTTT. It encodes CASTVAGFNQPQHF.